This T cell receptor (beta chain) appears in the sequencing data of a study of T-cell memory formation after mild COVID-19. General study points: Pre-infection memory already had some responding clones, implying cross-reactive memory joined. CM and EM subsets held most contracting CD4+ clones; EMRA held CD8+ ones. The SARS-CoV-2 specificity of second-wave clones reaching peak at day 37 remained unverified.

J lost 8 bases, V lost 7 bases, and 12 bases had no gene match. The CDR3 is 15 amino acids. CDR1 and CDR2 (germline): SEHNR, FQNEAQ (reference sequence). Regarding this clonotype: The antigen is undetermined.

TCRdb used MiXCR to reprocess the 5' RACE reads, holding one entry per CDR3 protein. The data show 300,000 to 400,000 distinct CDR3 sequences, more than 15% seen once. The rearrangement links TRBV7-9 to TRBJ1-4; the match to TRBD1 covers 8 bases. Sequencing used PBMCs or a T cell subset sorted from them (not recorded which). The source of this sequence is a man in his late teens or twenties who had mild COVID-19 (a few samples of this study predate the infection). Cell type and time point are not known. For the CDR3, the DNA is TGTGCCAGCACCGAAACCCGCAGGGGGCTCGAAAAACTGTTTTTT. It is translated as CASTETRRGLEKLFF. The complete variable domain, with remaining parts taken from reference TRBV7-9 and TRBJ1-4, reads DTGVSQNPRHKITKRGQNVTFRCDPISEHNRLYWYRQTLGQGPEFLTYFQNEAQLEKSRLLSDRFSAERPKGSFSTLEIQRTEQGDSAMYLCASTETRRGLEKLFFGSGTQLSVL.